Listed below are T cell receptor beta chains from one sample, sequenced in a study of cytomegalovirus exposure and HLA in healthy donors. Libraries were prepared by immunoSEQ multiplex PCR; TCRdb keeps only in-frame clonotypes and omits some of them. This table has just under 250,000 clones, roughly 82% appearing once. Sequenced material: PBMCs. Source of these receptors: a middle-aged woman in good health and CMV-seropositive. The CDR3 runs from the conserved cysteine through the conserved F or W. A D gene is named only where the DNA matches it firmly. Rows give clone size only sometimes, using once, few, many, or a class for an expanded clone.

clone_size j_call cdr3_length d_call v_call cdr3_aa cdr3_nt
NA TRBJ1-3 15 TRBD1 TRBV6-1 CASRDRGVGGNTIYF TGTGCCAGCAGGGACAGGGGAGTTGGTGGAAACACCATATATTTT
NA TRBJ2-5 15 NA TRBV5-8 CASSLAGQGGETQYF TGTGCCAGCAGCTTGGCCGGACAGGGAGGGGAGACCCAGTACTTC
NA TRBJ2-3 15 NA TRBV4-3 CASSQFREAADTQYF TGCGCCAGCAGCCAATTTAGGGAGGCGGCAGATACGCAGTATTTT
NA TRBJ1-5 14 NA TRBV7-2 CASSLASGSQPQHF TGTGCCAGCAGCTTAGCCTCCGGTTCTCAGCCCCAGCATTTT
few TRBJ2-1 19 TRBD2 TRBV11-3 CASSLAGTSGSLSYNEQFF TGTGCCAGCAGCTTAGCCGGGACTAGCGGGAGCCTCTCCTACAATGAGCAGTTCTTC
once TRBJ2-7 16 TRBD1 TRBV9 CASSVAEAGGVYEQYF TGTGCCAGCAGCGTAGCCGAGGCAGGGGGCGTCTACGAGCAGTACTTC
NA TRBJ2-3 15 NA TRBV28 CASSAPGKRTDTQYF TGTGCCAGCAGTGCACCCGGGAAACGCACAGATACGCAGTATTTT
NA TRBJ1-2 13 TRBD1 TRBV30 CAWRDRGTGGYTF TGTGCCTGGAGGGACAGGGGGACGGGAGGCTACACCTTC
NA TRBJ1-5 17 TRBD1 TRBV5-6 CASSSLTYRGRGQPQHF TGTGCCAGCAGCTCCCTGACTTACAGGGGGAGGGGGCAGCCCCAGCATTTT
few TRBJ2-7 14 TRBD1 TRBV4-1 CASSLRTGPYEQYF TGCGCCAGCAGCCTAAGGACAGGGCCCTACGAGCAGTACTTC
NA TRBJ2-1 23 TRBD2 TRBV2 CASSEALRGELAGVTRSYNEQFF TGTGCCAGCAGTGAAGCGCTAAGAGGGGAACTAGCGGGGGTCACAAGGTCCTACAATGAGCAGTTCTTC
NA TRBJ1-6 13 TRBD1 TRBV7-9 CASSQTGESPLHF TGTGCCAGCAGCCAAACAGGGGAGTCACCCCTCCACTTT
NA TRBJ2-2 15 NA TRBV11-3 CASSPIGRGSGELFF TGTGCCAGCAGCCCCATAGGTCGGGGTTCCGGGGAGCTGTTTTTT
NA TRBJ2-5 15 NA TRBV27 CASSSLVGGKETQYF TGTGCCAGCAGCTCACTAGTCGGGGGAAAAGAGACCCAGTACTTC
NA TRBJ2-7 13 TRBD1 TRBV19 CASSMDRAYEQYF TGTGCCAGTAGTATGGACAGGGCTTACGAGCAGTACTTC
NA TRBJ2-1 15 NA TRBV21-1 CASSKRLAFYNEQFF TGTGCCAGCAGCAAAAGACTAGCTTTCTACAATGAGCAGTTCTTC
NA TRBJ2-7 16 NA TRBV7-6 CASSPEGESPSYEQYF TGTGCCAGCAGCCCCGAGGGGGAAAGTCCCTCTTACGAGCAGTACTTC
once TRBJ2-1 14 TRBD1 TRBV5-1 CASSLDRGSNEQFF TGCGCCAGCAGCTTGGACAGGGGGAGCAATGAGCAGTTCTTC
NA TRBJ2-5 16 TRBD2 TRBV5-4 CASSKNSGGSQETQYF TGTGCCAGCAGCAAGAATTCCGGGGGGTCACAAGAGACCCAGTACTTC
NA TRBJ2-3 17 TRBD2 TRBV13 CASSLRLAGGRADTQYF TGTGCCAGCAGCTTACGGCTAGCGGGGGGGAGAGCAGATACGCAGTATTTT
NA TRBJ2-2 14 NA TRBV5-1 CASSLAQAPGELFF TGCGCCAGCAGCTTGGCCCAGGCCCCCGGGGAGCTGTTTTTT
NA TRBJ2-7 16 TRBD2 TRBV30 CAWSPGGGGAPYEQYF TGTGCCTGGAGCCCGGGGGGCGGGGGGGCCCCCTACGAGCAGTACTTC
NA TRBJ1-2 17 TRBD1 TRBV18 CASSRRTGGNTNYGYTF TGTGCCAGCTCACGGAGGACAGGGGGGAACACTAACTATGGCTACACCTTC
NA TRBJ2-5 13 NA TRBV4-2 CASSQLGEETQYF TGTGCCAGCAGCCAGTTAGGGGAAGAGACCCAGTACTTC